This T cell receptor beta chain was sequenced during a study of follicular helper T cells after annual influenza vaccination. Study in general: Days 0, 7 and 28 post-vaccination were the blood draw times. For some subjects, blood spans the 2013-2014, 2014-2015 and 2015-2016 annual vaccinations.

Sample time point: 2015-2016 season, pre-vaccination. Adults were given seasonal inactivated influenza vaccine, and blood CD4 subsets were sorted before and after vaccination. With regard to this clone: What it recognizes is unknown.

Study results and limitations: Most later recoveries of Day 7 ICOS+CD38+ clones were ICOS-CD38- cTfh.

Assay: immunoSEQ multiplex PCR; the TCRdb copy retains only in-frame clones and omits some. In the table there are some 10,000 clones, about 85% of which are singletons. V gave up 7 bases and J gave up 2 bases, with 14 bases separating them. The germline V gene encodes CDR1 SNHLY and CDR2 FYNNEI. CDR3 size: 15 residues. This TCR was recovered from an adult who received the influenza vaccine. The V call is TRBV2, the J call TRBJ2-2, with D perhaps matching TRBD1 (6 bases). The sequencing used CXCR5+ CD38- circulating T follicular helper cells from blood, collected on the day of influenza vaccination. As for subset: circulating Tfh, non-naive CD4+CXCR5+PD-1+ (ICOS+CD38+ or ICOS-CD38-). CDR3 protein: CASTGTGRNTGELFF. The CDR3 DNA sequence: TGTGCCAGCACCGGAACAGGGCGTAACACCGGGGAGCTGTTTTTT.